These T cell receptor beta chains were read from a single sample in a study of T cell responses to AZD1222 COVID-19 vaccine. The table came from immunoSEQ multiplex PCR; TCRdb's copy has only in-frame clones and leaves some out. The sample comprises about 81,000 clones, 80% to 95% of which are singletons, and around 8% rests with the top ten. The material sequenced was peripheral blood, taken 28 days after the second AZD1222 dose. The receptors come from an adult who received the AZD1222 COVID-19 vaccine. Both conserved end residues are part of each CDR3. The order of the fields is J gene, V gene, clone size, D gene, CDR3 protein, CDR3 DNA. A D gene is named only where the DNA matches it firmly. The listing skips clone size in some rows; elsewhere it reads once, few, many or a size class.

j_gene: TRBJ1-4
v_gene: TRBV7-8
abundance: -
d_gene: TRBD1
CDR3aa: CASSSRQGGEKLFF
CDR3nt: TGTGCCAGCAGCTCCAGACAGGGGGGGGAAAAACTGTTTTTT

j_gene: TRBJ2-2
v_gene: TRBV18
abundance: -
d_gene: -
CDR3aa: CASSPAQVPTGELFF
CDR3nt: TGTGCCAGCTCACCGGCGCAGGTCCCCACCGGGGAGCTGTTTTTT

j_gene: TRBJ1-2
v_gene: TRBV18
abundance: -
d_gene: -
CDR3aa: CASSPNTVGGYTF
CDR3nt: TGTGCCAGCTCCCCCAACACAGTGGGGGGCTACACCTTC

j_gene: TRBJ1-1
v_gene: TRBV5-4
abundance: -
d_gene: -
CDR3aa: CASRSMNTEAFF
CDR3nt: TGTGCCAGCCGCAGCATGAACACTGAAGCTTTCTTT

j_gene: TRBJ2-7
v_gene: TRBV28
abundance: -
d_gene: -
CDR3aa: CGITSQIYEQYF
CDR3nt: TGTGGTATAACTAGCCAGATCTACGAGCAGTACTTC

j_gene: TRBJ1-2
v_gene: TRBV13
abundance: -
d_gene: -
CDR3aa: CASSLGQFDYGYTF
CDR3nt: TGTGCCAGCAGCTTAGGGCAGTTTGACTATGGCTACACCTTC

j_gene: TRBJ1-5
v_gene: TRBV28
abundance: -
d_gene: TRBD1
CDR3aa: CASSWTGFEPQHF
CDR3nt: TGTGCCAGCAGTTGGACAGGGTTCGAGCCCCAGCATTTT

j_gene: TRBJ2-1
v_gene: TRBV27
abundance: -
d_gene: TRBD1
CDR3aa: CASRGQGSYNEQFF
CDR3nt: TGTGCCAGCAGAGGACAGGGGAGCTACAATGAGCAGTTCTTC

j_gene: TRBJ1-5
v_gene: TRBV7-9
abundance: once
d_gene: TRBD1
CDR3aa: CASSSQPSGTEDNQPQHF
CDR3nt: TGTGCCAGCAGCTCGCAGCCATCCGGGACAGAGGACAATCAGCCCCAGCATTTT

j_gene: TRBJ2-7
v_gene: TRBV18
abundance: -
d_gene: -
CDR3aa: CASSPARTTYEQYF
CDR3nt: TGTGCCAGCTCACCGGCCCGTACTACGTACGAGCAGTACTTC

j_gene: TRBJ1-1
v_gene: TRBV4-3
abundance: -
d_gene: -
CDR3aa: CASSGRMNTEAFF
CDR3nt: TGCGCCAGCAGCGGAAGAATGAACACTGAAGCTTTCTTT

j_gene: TRBJ2-7
v_gene: TRBV10-3
abundance: -
d_gene: -
CDR3aa: CAISAVTYEQYF
CDR3nt: TGTGCCATCAGTGCAGTCACCTACGAGCAGTACTTC

j_gene: TRBJ2-7
v_gene: TRBV27
abundance: -
d_gene: TRBD2
CDR3aa: CASSPNRTSGGLSYEQYF
CDR3nt: TGTGCCAGCAGTCCCAACCGGACTAGCGGGGGTCTCTCCTACGAGCAGTACTTC

j_gene: TRBJ1-6
v_gene: TRBV19
abundance: -
d_gene: TRBD1
CDR3aa: CASGQGASPLHF
CDR3nt: TGTGCCAGTGGCCAGGGGGCTTCACCCCTCCACTTT

j_gene: TRBJ1-4
v_gene: TRBV18
abundance: -
d_gene: -
CDR3aa: CASSPLGVATNEKLFF
CDR3nt: TGTGCCAGCTCACCACTTGGGGTTGCAACTAATGAAAAACTGTTTTTT

j_gene: TRBJ1-1
v_gene: TRBV18
abundance: -
d_gene: -
CDR3aa: CASSLDMGQAFF
CDR3nt: TGTGCCAGCTCCCTAGACATGGGCCAGGCTTTCTTT

j_gene: TRBJ2-7
v_gene: TRBV2
abundance: -
d_gene: TRBD2
CDR3aa: CASSGGLAGEQYF
CDR3nt: TGTGCCAGCAGTGGCGGACTAGCGGGCGAGCAGTACTTC

j_gene: TRBJ2-7
v_gene: TRBV6-5
abundance: -
d_gene: -
CDR3aa: CASSNEVQYF
CDR3nt: TGTGCCAGCAGTAACGAAGTGCAGTACTTC

j_gene: TRBJ1-6
v_gene: TRBV5-1
abundance: few
d_gene: TRBD1
CDR3aa: CASSPGDRTSPLHF
CDR3nt: TGCGCCAGCAGCCCTGGGGACAGGACTTCACCCCTCCACTTT

j_gene: TRBJ1-2
v_gene: TRBV4-2
abundance: -
d_gene: TRBD1
CDR3aa: CASSTGTDYGYTF
CDR3nt: TGTGCCAGCAGCACCGGGACAGACTATGGCTACACCTTC

j_gene: TRBJ2-7
v_gene: TRBV6-5
abundance: -
d_gene: -
CDR3aa: CASSYSLAGQYEQYF
CDR3nt: TGTGCCAGCAGTTACTCATTAGCGGGACAGTACGAGCAGTACTTC

j_gene: TRBJ2-5
v_gene: TRBV24-1
abundance: -
d_gene: -
CDR3aa: CATSEGRVSSEETQYF
CDR3nt: TGTGCCACCAGTGAGGGCCGCGTATCATCGGAAGAGACCCAGTACTTC

j_gene: TRBJ2-1
v_gene: TRBV7-2
abundance: -
d_gene: -
CDR3aa: CASSPRPQEDNEQFF
CDR3nt: TGTGCCAGCAGCCCTCGACCCCAAGAGGACAATGAGCAGTTCTTC

j_gene: TRBJ1-2
v_gene: TRBV2
abundance: few
d_gene: -
CDR3aa: CASSFSENYGYTF
CDR3nt: TGTGCCAGCAGTTTCAGCGAAAACTATGGCTACACCTTC

j_gene: TRBJ2-7
v_gene: TRBV6-5
abundance: -
d_gene: -
CDR3aa: CASSSPGLGRFEQYF
CDR3nt: TGTGCCAGCAGCTCCCCGGGACTTGGAAGGTTCGAGCAGTACTTC

j_gene: TRBJ1-5
v_gene: TRBV19
abundance: few
d_gene: -
CDR3aa: CASSILGVTGTLQPQHF
CDR3nt: TGTGCCAGTAGTATACTGGGGGTCACCGGGACTCTCCAGCCCCAGCATTTT

j_gene: TRBJ1-3
v_gene: TRBV5-4
abundance: -
d_gene: -
CDR3aa: CASSLAKIGSGNTIYF
CDR3nt: TGTGCCAGCAGCTTGGCCAAGATAGGGAGCGGAAACACCATATATTTT

j_gene: TRBJ2-5
v_gene: TRBV5-1
abundance: -
d_gene: TRBD1
CDR3aa: CASSLVGQVLGAQYF
CDR3nt: TGCGCCAGCAGCTTGGTTGGACAGGTACTGGGGGCCCAGTACTTC

j_gene: TRBJ1-5
v_gene: TRBV27
abundance: few
d_gene: -
CDR3aa: CASSVGGVGHQPQHF
CDR3nt: TGTGCCAGCAGCGTCGGTGGGGTAGGGCATCAGCCCCAGCATTTT

j_gene: TRBJ2-3
v_gene: TRBV27
abundance: -
d_gene: -
CDR3aa: CASSLSSWASTDTQYF
CDR3nt: TGTGCCAGCAGTTTATCTAGCTGGGCTAGCACAGATACGCAGTATTTT

j_gene: TRBJ2-1
v_gene: TRBV2
abundance: -
d_gene: -
CDR3aa: CASKRERAYNEQFF
CDR3nt: TGTGCCAGCAAGAGGGAGAGGGCCTACAATGAGCAGTTCTTC

j_gene: TRBJ2-1
v_gene: TRBV29-1
abundance: -
d_gene: TRBD2
CDR3aa: CSVGRREATNEQFF
CDR3nt: TGCAGCGTCGGAAGGCGGGAGGCTACCAATGAGCAGTTCTTC

j_gene: TRBJ2-1
v_gene: TRBV4-1
abundance: -
d_gene: -
CDR3aa: CASSQVGPGNEQFF
CDR3nt: TGCGCCAGCAGCCAAGTTGGCCCCGGGAATGAGCAGTTCTTC

j_gene: TRBJ1-1
v_gene: TRBV5-1
abundance: -
d_gene: -
CDR3aa: CASSLTPGLGTEAFF
CDR3nt: TGCGCCAGCAGCTTGACTCCGGGCCTAGGCACTGAAGCTTTCTTT

j_gene: TRBJ2-5
v_gene: TRBV28
abundance: once
d_gene: -
CDR3aa: CASSPRRAQETQYF
CDR3nt: TGTGCCAGCAGTCCCCGCCGAGCCCAAGAGACCCAGTACTTC

j_gene: TRBJ2-7
v_gene: TRBV10-2
abundance: -
d_gene: TRBD2
CDR3aa: CASRGSASGRRYEQYF
CDR3nt: TGCGCCAGCAGAGGATCGGCTAGCGGGAGACGGTACGAGCAGTACTTC

j_gene: TRBJ2-1
v_gene: TRBV10-1
abundance: -
d_gene: TRBD2
CDR3aa: CATGTSHGDEQFF
CDR3nt: TGCGCCACCGGGACTAGCCATGGGGATGAGCAGTTCTTC

j_gene: TRBJ2-2
v_gene: TRBV19
abundance: -
d_gene: TRBD2
CDR3aa: CASSHQPLAGGFNTGELFF
CDR3nt: TGTGCCAGTAGTCACCAACCTCTAGCGGGAGGGTTTAACACCGGGGAGCTGTTTTTT

j_gene: TRBJ1-2
v_gene: TRBV6-5
abundance: -
d_gene: -
CDR3aa: CASKTSGVGGYTF
CDR3nt: TGTGCCAGCAAAACCTCAGGGGTTGGTGGCTACACCTTC

j_gene: TRBJ1-3
v_gene: TRBV6-5
abundance: -
d_gene: TRBD1
CDR3aa: CASSFGTGDSGNTIYF
CDR3nt: TGTGCCAGCAGTTTCGGGACAGGGGACTCTGGAAACACCATATATTTT

j_gene: TRBJ2-3
v_gene: TRBV18
abundance: -
d_gene: -
CDR3aa: CASSGVEATDTQYF
CDR3nt: TGTGCCAGCTCAGGGGTCGAGGCCACAGATACGCAGTATTTT

j_gene: TRBJ2-7
v_gene: TRBV19
abundance: -
d_gene: -
CDR3aa: CASSGGMGRAYSYEQYF
CDR3nt: TGTGCCAGTAGTGGGGGGATGGGACGCGCCTATTCCTACGAGCAGTACTTC

j_gene: TRBJ2-7
v_gene: TRBV28
abundance: -
d_gene: TRBD1
CDR3aa: CASPSTLTGTAVYEQYF
CDR3nt: TGTGCCAGCCCATCCACTCTTACCGGGACAGCAGTCTACGAGCAGTACTTC

j_gene: TRBJ2-7
v_gene: TRBV10-2
abundance: -
d_gene: -
CDR3aa: CASKDEGRTYEQYF
CDR3nt: TGCGCCAGCAAGGACGAGGGAAGGACCTACGAGCAGTACTTC

j_gene: TRBJ2-7
v_gene: TRBV28
abundance: few
d_gene: -
CDR3aa: CASSYTYEQYF
CDR3nt: TGTGCCAGCAGTTACACCTACGAGCAGTACTTC

j_gene: TRBJ2-3
v_gene: TRBV28
abundance: -
d_gene: TRBD2
CDR3aa: CASSLGILAGARDTQYF
CDR3nt: TGTGCCAGCAGTTTGGGAATCCTAGCGGGAGCAAGGGATACGCAGTATTTT

j_gene: TRBJ2-7
v_gene: TRBV29-1
abundance: -
d_gene: -
CDR3aa: CSVETSGRTEQYF
CDR3nt: TGCAGCGTTGAGACAAGCGGAAGAACCGAGCAGTACTTC

j_gene: TRBJ2-2
v_gene: TRBV4-3
abundance: -
d_gene: -
CDR3aa: CASSQEVGNTGELFF
CDR3nt: TGCGCCAGCAGCCAAGAGGTGGGAAACACCGGGGAGCTGTTTTTT

j_gene: TRBJ2-2
v_gene: TRBV10-3
abundance: -
d_gene: -
CDR3aa: CALLSTGELFF
CDR3nt: TGTGCCCTCCTCAGCACCGGGGAGCTGTTTTTT

j_gene: TRBJ2-7
v_gene: TRBV9
abundance: few
d_gene: TRBD1
CDR3aa: CASSGQGDYEQYF
CDR3nt: TGTGCCAGCAGCGGACAGGGAGACTACGAGCAGTACTTC

j_gene: TRBJ2-7
v_gene: TRBV28
abundance: -
d_gene: TRBD2
CDR3aa: CASSSGTSGRGYEQYF
CDR3nt: TGTGCCAGCAGTTCAGGGACTAGCGGGAGAGGCTACGAGCAGTACTTC

j_gene: TRBJ1-4
v_gene: TRBV21-1
abundance: -
d_gene: -
CDR3aa: CASSKDPRENEKLFF
CDR3nt: TGTGCCAGCAGCAAAGACCCGAGGGAAAATGAAAAACTGTTTTTT

j_gene: TRBJ2-1
v_gene: TRBV21-1
abundance: once
d_gene: -
CDR3aa: CASSRKPGVALSLAAFGEQFF
CDR3nt: TGTGCCAGCAGCCGAAAACCTGGGGTGGCCCTAAGCCTTGCGGCCTTCGGTGAGCAGTTCTTC

j_gene: TRBJ2-1
v_gene: TRBV12-3/TRBV12-4
abundance: -
d_gene: -
CDR3aa: CASTMDFYNEQFF
CDR3nt: TGTGCCAGCACGATGGACTTTTACAATGAGCAGTTCTTC

j_gene: TRBJ2-7
v_gene: TRBV6-5
abundance: -
d_gene: -
CDR3aa: CASLTGGGEQYF
CDR3nt: TGTGCCAGCCTTACTGGAGGGGGCGAGCAGTACTTC

j_gene: TRBJ2-3
v_gene: TRBV28
abundance: -
d_gene: -
CDR3aa: CASSFDREGTDTQYF
CDR3nt: TGTGCCAGCAGTTTCGACAGGGAGGGAACAGATACGCAGTATTTT